These 19 T cell receptor beta chains came from one sample sequenced in a study of CD8+CD57+ T cells in acquired aplastic anemia. Individuals selected for sequencing had exhibited CD8+CD57+ cell expansion on flow cytometry. TCR beta VDJ and CDR3 profiling used genomic DNA as template. From the reads, TCRdb called clonotypes with MiXCR, one entry per CDR3 protein. The table includes 180,000 or so distinct CDR3 sequences, less than 60% detected once. The sample comprised sorted CD4+, CD8+, or CD8+CD57+ T cells (not recorded which) from PBMCs. The receptors shown here come from a human donor with aplastic anemia.

The rearrangement uses TRBV19 and TRBJ1-6, with D possibly TRBD1 on 5 matching bases. This CDR3 comprises 16 residues. From germline, CDR1 is LNHDA and CDR2 SQIVND (reference sequence). Trimming shortened V by 5 bases and J by 8 bases, and 19 bases separated the two germline ends. CDR3 sequence reads: CASSLVYGAADSPLHF. As DNA, the CDR3 is TGTGCCAGTAGTCTGGTGTACGGGGCGGCGGATTCACCCCTCCACTTT.

This clonotype was recorded at least ten times. The rearrangement joins TRBV5-1 to TRBJ2-2; D is perhaps TRBD1 (5 bases). Trimming removed 4 bases from V and 5 bases from J, with 15 bases in between. Germline V gene lookup returns CDR1 SGHRS and CDR2 YFSETQ. The CDR3 runs 15 residues. The CDR3 nucleotides are TGCGCCAGCAGCCCTCAGGGTTTCAGTACCGGGGAGCTGTTTTTT. Protein product: CASSPQGFSTGELFF.

This clonotype was counted at least ten times. The rearrangement joins TRBV2 to TRBJ2-3; D uncertain. The ends were cut back, 3 bases at V and 9 bases at J, with 7 bases in the middle. The CDR3 is made up of 11 amino acids. Per germline, CDR1 SNHLY and CDR2 FYNNEI. CDR3 coding DNA: TGTGCCAGCAGTGATTTGGGGACGCAGTATTTT. This encodes CASSDLGTQYF.

There are many counts of this clonotype. J is TRBJ1-5 and V is TRBV7-8, with D possibly being TRBD1 (5 bases). Germline loops: CDR1 SGHVS, CDR2 FQNEAQ. Trimming stripped 6 bases from V and 7 bases from J, with 16 bases between. CDR3 size: 14 residues. CDR3 region: CASSPHRSGQPQHF. DNA of the CDR3: TGTGCCAGCAGTCCCCACAGGTCAGGGCAGCCCCAGCATTTT.

This clonotype was detected only a few times. The gene calls are TRBV7-3 and TRBJ2-7; TRBD1 might be the D (7 bases). The V gene's germline CDR1 is SGHTA and CDR2 FQGTGA. This CDR3 has 15 amino acids. V lost 5 bases and J 2 bases, leaving 16 bases between the germline ends. The CDR3 protein is CASSPTGRGAYEQYF. Written as DNA, the CDR3 is TGTGCCAGCAGCCCGACGGGCAGGGGGGCCTACGAGCAGTACTTC.

This chain connects TRBV20-1 to TRBJ2-7, with D tentatively TRBD1 or TRBD2 (5 bases each). CDR1 is DFQATT, CDR2 SNEGSKA, per germline (reference sequence). CDR3 length: 15 amino acids. Trimming left V 6 bases short and J 0 bases short, with 18 bases between. The DNA for the CDR3 is TGCAGTGCCCTGGCCGGGACGGCGAGCTCCTACGAGCAGTACTTC. This encodes CSALAGTASSYEQYF.

This clonotype was recorded a few times. The genes are TRBV5-8 and TRBJ2-5; the D call may be TRBD1 or TRBD2 (5 bases each). Trimming took off 7 bases at V and 7 bases at J, with 17 bases between the two ends. This CDR3 contains 13 residues. Germline CDR1 SGHTS, CDR2 YDEGEE. The CDR3 coding sequence is TGTGCCAGCGCTAGAGCTGCGAGGGGGACCCAGTACTTC. Amino acids: CASARAARGTQYF.

This clonotype appeared many times. The chain uses TRBV5-1 and TRBJ2-7; a possible D gene is TRBD2 (5 bases). The germline V gene encodes CDR1 SGHRS and CDR2 YFSETQ. Trimming shortened V by 5 bases and J by 3 bases, and 9 bases separated the two germline ends. CDR3 length: 12 amino acids. CDR3 amino acids: CASSGGFYEQYF. CDR3 nucleotide sequence: TGCGCCAGCAGTGGCGGGTTCTACGAGCAGTACTTC.

In its sample, this clonotype was seen many times. The chain couples TRBV20-1 to TRBJ2-2, with TRBD1 matching 8 bases. This CDR3 is 14 amino acids long. After removal of 3 bases from V and 6 bases from J, the junction contained 6 bases not matched to a gene. Germline CDR1 is DFQATT and CDR2 is SNEGSKA (reference sequence). The CDR3 coding sequence is TGCAGTGCTAGCGTACACAGGGGGGCCGGGGAGCTGTTTTTT. This sequence encodes CSASVHRGAGELFF.

This chain uses TRBV20-1 with TRBJ1-4; TRBD1 aligns across 9 bases. Germline V CDR1 and CDR2: DFQATT, SNEGSKA (reference sequence). With V trimmed by 6 bases and J by 2 bases, 4 bases remained unmatched. The CDR3 length is 14 residues. The CDR3 reads CSAGGTGTNEKLFF. In DNA, the CDR3 is TGCAGTGCGGGGGGGACAGGGACTAATGAAAAACTGTTTTTT.

The V call is TRBV18, the J call TRBJ2-7; maybe TRBD2 (5 bases). The germline V gene encodes CDR1 KGHSH and CDR2 LQKENI. Trimming cost V 3 bases and J 0 bases, with 15 bases left between them. The length of the CDR3 is 16 residues. The CDR3 is CASSPPGLGSSYEQYF. In DNA form, the CDR3 reads TGTGCCAGCTCACCTCCTGGACTGGGAAGCTCCTACGAGCAGTACTTC.

In the case of this clonotype: One end of the junction fails to match germline, which may point to a read error. The genes are TRBV12-3 or TRBV12-4 and TRBJ2-3, with 13 bases lining up with TRBD2. The CDR3 length is 20 residues. The CDR3 sequence is CASRRQNFGTSGEGTETQYF. The CDR3 DNA sequence: TGTGCCAGCAGACGACAGAACTTTGGGACTAGCGGGGAGGGCACAGAAACGCAGTATTTT.

In the case of this clonotype: A clone one base away is much larger, so this may be a read error. V usage is TRBV6-2 or TRBV6-3 and J usage is TRBJ1-1; TRBD1 might be the D (6 bases). The V gene's germline CDR1 is MNHEY and CDR2 SVGEGT. The CDR3 totals 11 residues. For the CDR3, the DNA is TGTGCCAGCACCTTAAACAGGGCAGCTTCCTTT. Translated, it gives CASTLNRAASF.

This clonotype was seen a single time. In nucleotides, the CDR3 is TGCGCCAGCACCTTACAGGGGAACCAAGAGACCCAGTACTTC. Protein product: CASTLQGNQETQYF. The V and J genes are TRBV5-1 and TRBJ2-5; 7 positions match TRBD1. The trim removed 6 bases at V and 0 bases at J, leaving 5 bases unmatched. This CDR3 spans 14 amino acids. Germline V gives CDR1 SGHRS, CDR2 YFSETQ.

The chain has TRBV4-2 and TRBJ2-1, with D perhaps TRBD2 (6 bases). CDR1 and CDR2 (germline): LGHNA, YNFKEQ. This CDR3 has 16 residues. CDR3 sequence: CASGGVVGWSYNEQFF. The CDR3 DNA reads TGTGCTAGCGGAGGGGTGGTGGGGTGGTCCTACAATGAGCAGTTCTTC.

This sequence joins TRBV19 and TRBJ1-1; D ambiguous. CDR3 length equals 15 residues. Trimming pared 1 base from V and 0 bases from J, leaving 9 bases between. Germline V gene sequence: CDR1 LNHDA, CDR2 SQIVND (reference sequence). CDR3 protein: CASSIVLGVNTEAFF. DNA of the CDR3: TGTGCCAGTAGTATAGTTCTGGGCGTGAACACTGAAGCTTTCTTT.

The chain links TRBV2 to TRBJ1-5; D call uncertain. The V gene's germline CDR1 is SNHLY and CDR2 FYNNEI. V shed 7 bases and J shed 2 bases, with 12 bases lying between them. This CDR3 spans 14 amino acids. CDR3: CASNFSGGNQPQHF. In DNA, the CDR3 is TGTGCCAGCAATTTCTCGGGAGGCAATCAGCCCCAGCATTTT.

This clonotype was found a few times. The chain uses TRBV27 and TRBJ2-1, with D perhaps assigned TRBD1 or TRBD2 (5 bases each). Germline CDR1 is MNHEY and CDR2 is SMNVEV (reference sequence). The CDR3 extends over 15 amino acids. V dropped 7 bases and J dropped 5 bases, with 18 bases sitting between them. CDR3 nucleotides: TGTGCCAGCAATCGCCGGGACCCGGGCAACAATGAGCAGTTCTTC. Its protein product is CASNRRDPGNNEQFF.

Details on this clonotype: A much more abundant neighbour one base away suggests this may be a read error. V and J are TRBV6-5 and TRBJ2-5; tentatively, D is TRBD1 (6 bases). The CDR3 loop spans 16 amino acids. Germline CDR1 is MNHEY and CDR2 is SVGAGI. The CDR3 sequence is CASSYSTQGYDGTPYF. Written as DNA, the CDR3 is TGTGCCAGCAGTTACTCGACACAGGGATATGATGGGACCCCGTACTTC.